This TCR beta chain was recorded in a study of blood T cell repertoires in COVID-19. Overall study context: Sources were T cells, B-cell-depleted T cells, or PBMCs; the material itself was cDNA or gDNA.

The CDR3 extends over 16 amino acids. The V segment lost 0 bases and the J segment 2 bases; nucleotides outside the gene matches: 4. Germline CDR1 reads SGHNT; CDR2 reads YYREEE (reference sequence). The assay was immunoSEQ multiplex PCR, and TCRdb's table has in-frame clones only and misses some. Among roughly 120,000 clones listed, about 79% were seen once. The chain employs TRBV5-4 and TRBJ2-7, with 11 positions matching TRBD1. The material sequenced was peripheral blood. The source is a woman of 80 years or more with active or convalescent COVID-19. CDR3 in amino acids: CASSLGDRGITYEQYF. The DNA for the CDR3 is TGTGCCAGCAGCTTGGGGGACAGGGGGATTACCTACGAGCAGTACTTC.